Listed below are T cell receptor beta chains from one sample, sequenced in a study of OX40 agonist ivuxolimab in advanced cancers. Only in-frame clones appear in the TCRdb table, and some are missing; sequencing was by immunoSEQ multiplex PCR. Among approximately 74,000 clones listed, 90% to 95% were seen once. Sequencing used CD4+ or CD8+ T cells sorted from blood, obtained in a trial of the OX40 agonist ivuxolimab. These receptors were taken from an adult with an advanced solid tumor such as melanoma, head and neck, liver or kidney cancer. Each CDR3 is given with its conserved first and last residue. Fields, in order: clone size, D gene, J gene, V gene, CDR3 protein, CDR3 DNA. The D gene is left open where the match is weak. Not every row has a clone size; where given, it reads once, few, many or a size class.

size: NA
D: NA
J: TRBJ1-1
V: TRBV5-1
CDR3: CASSLGGEGYTEAFF
DNA: TGCGCCAGCAGCTTGGGAGGGGAGGGATACACTGAAGCTTTCTTT

size: NA
D: TRBD2
J: TRBJ2-2
V: TRBV6-6
CDR3: CASRDGGTGELFF
DNA: TGTGCCAGCAGAGACGGGGGGACCGGGGAGCTGTTTTTT

size: NA
D: NA
J: TRBJ1-4
V: TRBV7-2
CDR3: CASSGMAASREKLFF
DNA: TGTGCCAGCAGCGGGATGGCGGCATCGAGGGAAAAACTGTTTTTT

size: NA
D: NA
J: TRBJ2-3
V: TRBV4-2
CDR3: CASSQDGDYGDGSTDTQYF
DNA: TGTGCCAGCAGCCAAGATGGAGATTATGGGGACGGAAGCACAGATACGCAGTATTTT

size: NA
D: TRBD1
J: TRBJ1-4
V: TRBV28
CDR3: CASSLPNRQGNELFF
DNA: TGTGCCAGCAGTTTACCGAACAGACAGGGGAATGAACTGTTTTTT

size: once
D: NA
J: TRBJ2-6
V: TRBV27
CDR3: CASLASGANVLTF
DNA: TGTGCCAGCCTGGCTTCTGGGGCCAACGTCCTGACTTTC

size: NA
D: NA
J: TRBJ2-3
V: TRBV29-1
CDR3: CSAGPSDTQYF
DNA: TGCAGCGCAGGACCTTCGGATACGCAGTATTTT

size: NA
D: NA
J: TRBJ1-6
V: TRBV5-1
CDR3: CASTPELSYNSPLHF
DNA: TGCGCCAGCACCCCGGAGCTTTCCTATAATTCACCCCTCCACTTT

size: NA
D: NA
J: TRBJ2-1
V: TRBV28
CDR3: CASKLGGWGHGGNEQFF
DNA: TGTGCCAGCAAGTTGGGAGGGTGGGGACATGGGGGCAATGAGCAGTTCTTC

size: NA
D: TRBD2
J: TRBJ2-2
V: TRBV2
CDR3: CASKLGLVFTGELFF
DNA: TGTGCCAGCAAACTGGGACTAGTTTTCACCGGGGAGCTGTTTTTT

size: NA
D: NA
J: TRBJ1-5
V: TRBV9
CDR3: CASSGRRDNQPQHF
DNA: TGTGCCAGCAGCGGACGACGGGACAATCAGCCCCAGCATTTT

size: NA
D: TRBD2
J: TRBJ2-3
V: TRBV6-6
CDR3: CASSYSAGSTDTQYF
DNA: TGTGCCAGCAGTTACTCAGCGGGGAGCACAGATACGCAGTATTTT

size: NA
D: NA
J: TRBJ2-7
V: TRBV2
CDR3: CASRDNTYEQYF
DNA: TGTGCCAGCCGGGACAATACCTACGAGCAGTACTTC

size: NA
D: NA
J: TRBJ2-7
V: TRBV7-2
CDR3: CASSSHISYEQYF
DNA: TGTGCCAGCAGCTCCCACATCTCCTACGAGCAGTACTTC

size: NA
D: NA
J: TRBJ1-4
V: TRBV4-3
CDR3: CASSQVWGPNEKLFF
DNA: TGCGCCAGCAGCCAAGTTTGGGGGCCTAATGAAAAACTGTTTTTT

size: NA
D: TRBD1
J: TRBJ1-2
V: TRBV27
CDR3: CASRGTDNYGYTF
DNA: TGTGCCAGCCGGGGGACAGATAACTATGGCTACACCTTC

size: NA
D: TRBD1
J: TRBJ1-4
V: TRBV2
CDR3: CASSEATGGSLLFF
DNA: TGTGCCAGCAGTGAGGCGACAGGGGGCTCGCTACTGTTTTTT

size: NA
D: TRBD1
J: TRBJ2-2
V: TRBV5-4
CDR3: CASSLQGGTGELFF
DNA: TGTGCCAGCAGCCTACAGGGGGGCACCGGGGAGCTGTTTTTT

size: NA
D: TRBD2
J: TRBJ2-7
V: TRBV9
CDR3: CASYWMGRAGGLGEQYF
DNA: TGTGCCAGCTACTGGATGGGGAGGGCAGGCGGGCTGGGCGAGCAGTACTTC

size: NA
D: TRBD2
J: TRBJ2-1
V: TRBV7-2
CDR3: CASSLLAGVRNEQFF
DNA: TGTGCCAGCAGCTTACTAGCGGGAGTTCGTAATGAGCAGTTCTTC